The text below deals with one T cell receptor (beta chain). What it binds is unknown. This CDR3 has 16 amino acids. V lost 3 bases and J 0 bases, leaving 11 bases between the germline ends. Germline CDR1 is LGHDT and CDR2 is YNNKEL (reference sequence). This entry is derived from a study of blood T cells in healthy people across ages. Through a sample-barcoded 5' primer and a J-beta primer mix, a second PCR was run for about 6 to 11 cycles. TCRdb re-derived calls from the 5' RACE reads in MiXCR, one entry per CDR3 protein. The top ten hold about 6.7% of the sample, which has 1,500,000 or so distinct CDR3 sequences, roughly 60% seen once. Study results and limitations: The percentage of naive T cells correlated strongly with TCR beta diversity.

The sequenced sample consisted of blood. The sequence derives from a man between 18 and 35 years old in good health. V is TRBV3-1 and J is TRBJ2-2; D is possibly TRBD2 (5 bases). DNA of the CDR3: TGTGCCAGCAGCCAGGGCCGGGGTACGAACACCGGGGAGCTGTTTTTT. Amino acids: CASSQGRGTNTGELFF.